This T cell receptor beta chain was observed in a study of blood T cell repertoires in COVID-19. Study details: In each case, the material was cDNA or gDNA derived from T cells, B-cell-depleted T cells, or PBMCs.

Original processing methods: Cell counts per sample came from amplifying reference gene primers. Repertoires were generated with immunoSEQ multiplex PCR, while TCRdb's copy carries only in-frame clones and drops some. The V and J calls and the clone size are those of that table, but D and trimming were determined from the DNA. The data show roughly 99,000 clones, 70% to 80% seen once. CDR3 length: 18 amino acids. Germline CDR1 SGHRS, CDR2 YFSETQ. With 0 bases clipped from V and 8 bases from J, the junction kept 19 bases outside the gene matches. This sequence joins TRBV5-1 and TRBJ1-1; 7 bases are a match to TRBD1. This receptor was identified in a woman older than 75 with active or convalescent COVID-19. Sample: peripheral blood. This CDR3 reads CASSLGFVGDRSFFEAFF. CDR3 in DNA: TGCGCCAGCAGCTTGGGATTTGTAGGGGACAGAAGTTTTTTCGAAGCTTTCTTT.